The rows below give T cell receptor beta chains drawn from one sample of a study of T cell responses to AZD1222 COVID-19 vaccine. Assay: immunoSEQ multiplex PCR; the TCRdb copy retains only in-frame clones and omits some. The sample has about 120,000 clones, about 92% seen once. Sequencing used peripheral blood, obtained on day 0 of AZD1222 vaccination. All receptors derive from an adult in good health. The CDR3 runs from the conserved cysteine through the conserved F or W. Fields, in order: V gene, J gene, clone size, CDR3 protein. Clone size is stated in some rows and not others, as once, few, many or a class when expanded.

TRBV10-1	TRBJ2-3	NA	CASSGSTDTQYF
TRBV29-1	TRBJ2-2	once	CSVSGPNTGELFF
TRBV6-5	TRBJ1-5	NA	CASSYGASQPQHF
TRBV20-1	TRBJ1-3	NA	CSASGGISGNTIYF
TRBV29-1	TRBJ1-2	NA	CSVVTGYGYTF
TRBV19	TRBJ2-2	NA	CASVNMLPTGELFF
TRBV7-2	TRBJ2-7	once	CASSLVYSSSYEQYF
TRBV28	TRBJ1-5	NA	CASSPGWGQGAYNQPQHF
TRBV15	TRBJ2-7	NA	CATSRDLDSFYEQYF
TRBV6-5	TRBJ1-2	NA	CASSPRGAVYGYTF
TRBV18	TRBJ2-1	NA	CASSADRDRLFF
TRBV2	TRBJ2-5	few	CASRRSSFETQYF
TRBV28	TRBJ2-1	NA	CASSPPGLAGVNEQFF
TRBV11-2	TRBJ1-1	NA	CASSLASWTEAFF
TRBV11-3	TRBJ2-3	NA	CASSFGLSTDTQYF
TRBV7-9	TRBJ2-2	NA	CASSLLRDTGELFF
TRBV29-1	TRBJ2-2	NA	CSVGWMNTGELFF
TRBV7-3	TRBJ1-1	NA	CASSLSGTLNTEAFF
TRBV12-3/TRBV12-4	TRBJ1-2	NA	CASSLQGEGYTF
TRBV2	TRBJ1-5	NA	CASTQDRGPNQPQHF
TRBV11-2	TRBJ2-7	NA	CASRISGERHYEQYF
TRBV4-2	TRBJ2-1	NA	CASSQEGEPTNEQFF
TRBV20-1	TRBJ1-1	NA	CSAAGGRGAFF
TRBV3-1/TRBV3-2	TRBJ2-1	NA	CASSQEVPAEQFF
TRBV21-1	TRBJ1-5	NA	CASSKNPDRANQPQHF
TRBV2	TRBJ1-1	NA	CASTGQPNTEAFF
TRBV10-3	TRBJ1-5	NA	CATKGTDYSNQPQHF
TRBV21-1	TRBJ1-5	NA	CASSSYDRVGNQPQHF
TRBV24-1	TRBJ1-1	NA	CATSGDNRGFGAFF
TRBV5-5	TRBJ1-1	NA	CASSFLTGDTEAFF
TRBV7-9	TRBJ1-4	NA	CASSPELELFF
TRBV19	TRBJ2-5	once	CASSVTGTGGVGTQYF
TRBV6-5	TRBJ1-2	NA	CASSYSGLRVGDYTF
TRBV19	TRBJ2-1	NA	CASSIEGLAGAYNEQFF
TRBV15	TRBJ1-5	NA	CATSREEASRNQPQHF
TRBV7-2	TRBJ2-3	once	CASSDGQGITDTQYF
TRBV10-2	TRBJ2-1	NA	CAIKPGLLYNEQFF
TRBV20-1	TRBJ1-5	NA	CSASASSNQPQHF
TRBV11-3	TRBJ2-5	NA	CASSPDRGETQYF
TRBV28	TRBJ1-1	NA	CASRYTQGFAEAFF
TRBV19	TRBJ2-1	NA	CATADNEQFF
TRBV11-2	TRBJ1-2	NA	CASSRTTFGYTF
TRBV9	TRBJ2-2	once	CASSPVGINTGELFF